This TCR beta chain derives from a study of T cells in localized non-small cell lung cancer. Looked up from germline, CDR1 is KGHSH and CDR2 is LQKENI. Unmatched junction bases numbered 5, after V lost 3 bases and J lost 4 bases. This CDR3 contains 15 residues. Data came from immunoSEQ multiplex PCR; TCRdb stores just in-frame clones and leaves some out. The table lists 70,000 to 100,000 clones, roughly 91% of them singletons, with about 4% in the top ten. The chain uses TRBV18 and TRBJ2-7; TRBD1 aligns across 11 bases. Specimen: PBMCs, collected before any cancer treatment. The TCR comes from a woman between 35 and 70 years old with stage II squamous cell lung carcinoma. Here the CDR3 DNA reads TGTGCCAGCTCACCCGTCGGGACAGGGGGGTACGAGCAGTACTTC. This translates into CASSPVGTGGYEQYF.